Listed below are T cell receptor beta chains from one sample, sequenced in a study of T cells in narcolepsy. Clones were sequenced by immunoSEQ multiplex PCR, and TCRdb holds only the in-frame ones, with some missing. This table holds more than 30,000 clones, over 80% found once. Sequences were obtained from memory (CD45RA-) CD4+ T cells from blood. The origin of the receptors is a human donor in good health. The CDR3 runs from the conserved cysteine through the conserved F or W. Fields, in order: CDR3 DNA, CDR3 protein, D gene, clone size, CDR3 length, J gene, V gene. The D gene is left open where the match is weak. Size values are once, few and many counts, or a class for expanded clones, and some rows have none.

TGTGCCAGCAGACTGCTAGACAGCTCTTATAATTCACCCCTCCACTTT,CASRLLDSSYNSPLHF,.,.,16,TRBJ1-6,TRBV28
TGCAGCGTTGCACTAGCGGGGGGGCAGTATTTT,CSVALAGGQYF,TRBD2,.,11,TRBJ2-3,TRBV29-1
TGTGCCAGCAGCCCAGGGGGGGCTGGACAGCCCCAGCATTTT,CASSPGGAGQPQHF,TRBD1,.,14,TRBJ1-5,TRBV5-6
TGTGCCAGCAGCTCACTCCAGGGGAACACTGAAGCTTTCTTT,CASSSLQGNTEAFF,.,few,14,TRBJ1-1,TRBV7-2
TGTGCCAGCAGACCCGGGGGTACCGACTATGGCTACACCTTC,CASRPGGTDYGYTF,.,.,14,TRBJ1-2,TRBV6-6
TGTGCCAGCAGCGTAGTTGGACAAGAAGGAAACACCATATATTTT,CASSVVGQEGNTIYF,.,.,15,TRBJ1-3,TRBV9
TGCGCCAGCAGCCCGGACAGCCAAGGAATTTATAATTCACCCCTCCACTTT,CASSPDSQGIYNSPLHF,.,.,17,TRBJ1-6,TRBV5-1
TGTGCCAGCTCACCTGACAGAAATCAGCCCCAGCATTTT,CASSPDRNQPQHF,.,few,13,TRBJ1-5,TRBV18
TGTGCCAGCAGTACACAACAGGGAAGGCACACTGAAGCTTTCTTT,CASSTQQGRHTEAFF,.,.,15,TRBJ1-1,TRBV10-3
TGCGCCAGCAGCTTAACCGGGACAACAGGCACCGGGGAGCTGTTTTTT,CASSLTGTTGTGELFF,.,.,16,TRBJ2-2,TRBV5-1
TGTGCCAGCTCAAATGCAGGGGGTGCAGAATACGAGCAGTACTTC,CASSNAGGAEYEQYF,TRBD1,.,15,TRBJ2-7,TRBV18
TGCGCCAGCAGCCAAGAAAACCTAGCGGCCTCCTCCTACGAGCAGTACTTC,CASSQENLAASSYEQYF,TRBD2,.,17,TRBJ2-7,TRBV4-1
TGTGCCAGCAGCGCCCCTCGGGGTCAGGGGATGAACACTGAAGCTTTCTTT,CASSAPRGQGMNTEAFF,.,once,17,TRBJ1-1,TRBV9
TGTGCCAGCAGCCAAACTATATTAGACAGCTATGGCTACACCTTC,CASSQTILDSYGYTF,.,.,15,TRBJ1-2,TRBV7-2
TGTGCCATCAGCAGAGAATCCAATCAGCCCCAGCATTTT,CAISRESNQPQHF,.,.,13,TRBJ1-5,TRBV10-3